The entry that follows covers one T cell receptor (beta chain) sequence. The antigen remains unidentified. Unique molecular identifiers featured in each of the TCR beta cDNA libraries. TCRdb itself ran the PCR reads through MiXCR, one entry per CDR3 protein. This table holds approximately 460,000 distinct CDR3 sequences, roughly 45% found once. The CDR3 runs 14 residues. Germline values: CDR1 SQVTM, CDR2 ANQGSEA. Trimming cost V 6 bases and J 1 base; bases outside gene matches: 5. The sample originates from a study of post-analysis software for immune sequencing data. At the level of the study: The patients showed relapsing-remitting, secondary progressive and progressive-relapsing multiple sclerosis courses.

Study-level points and caveats: Compared with controls, patients had more of about 5 TRBV segments, including TRBV5-6, TRBV5-1 and TRBV20-1.

This sequence was found in a girl under 18 with multiple sclerosis. The rearrangement uses TRBV29-1 and TRBJ2-1; 8 bases map to TRBD1. The sequenced material came from blood. The CDR3 DNA reads as TGCAGCGTCCTAGGGGACAGGTCCTACAATGAGCAGTTCTTC. Its protein product is CSVLGDRSYNEQFF.